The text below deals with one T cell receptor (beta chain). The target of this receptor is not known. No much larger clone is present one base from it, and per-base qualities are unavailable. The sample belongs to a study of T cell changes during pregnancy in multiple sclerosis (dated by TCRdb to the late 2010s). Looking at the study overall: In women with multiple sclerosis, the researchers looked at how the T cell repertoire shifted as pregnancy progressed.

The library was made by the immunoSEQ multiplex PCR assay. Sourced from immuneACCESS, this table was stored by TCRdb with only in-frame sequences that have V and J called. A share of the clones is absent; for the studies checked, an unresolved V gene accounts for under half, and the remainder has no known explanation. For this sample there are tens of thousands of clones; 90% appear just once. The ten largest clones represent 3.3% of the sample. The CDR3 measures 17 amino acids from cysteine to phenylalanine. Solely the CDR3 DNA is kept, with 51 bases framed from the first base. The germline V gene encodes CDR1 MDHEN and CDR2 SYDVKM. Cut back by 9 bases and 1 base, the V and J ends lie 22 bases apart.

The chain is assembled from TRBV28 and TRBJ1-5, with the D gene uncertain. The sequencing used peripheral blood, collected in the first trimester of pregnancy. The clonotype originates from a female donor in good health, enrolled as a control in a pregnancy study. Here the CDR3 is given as CASSEPPRVRSNQPQHF. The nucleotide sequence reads TGTGCCAGTTCTGAGCCCCCGAGGGTCAGAAGCAATCAGCCCCAGCATTTT.